This record covers a single TCR beta chain. The method was immunoSEQ multiplex PCR; TCRdb's version includes in-frame clones alone and lacks a portion of them. The sample consists of roughly 240,000 clones, approximately 84% of them appearing once. The sample comes from a study of blood T cell repertoires in COVID-19. Study background: Acute-phase and convalescent COVID-19 samples originated in the United States, Italy and Spain. Nucleic acid was either cDNA or gDNA, and it came from T cells, B-cell-depleted T cells, or PBMCs.

The sequence derives from a woman at least 80 years old with acute or convalescent COVID-19. The sequenced material came from peripheral blood.

The CDR3 loop reads CASSPGQGFGYTF. CDR3 sequence (DNA): TGTGCCAGCAGCCCCGGACAGGGGTTTGGCTACACCTTC. This sequence joins TRBV3-1 (or the pseudogene TRBV3-2) and TRBJ1-2; 9 nucleotides line up with TRBD1. With V trimmed by 4 bases and J by 7 bases, 4 bases remained unmatched. The CDR3 covers 13 residues. CDR1 and CDR2 (germline): LGHDT, YNNKEL (reference sequence).